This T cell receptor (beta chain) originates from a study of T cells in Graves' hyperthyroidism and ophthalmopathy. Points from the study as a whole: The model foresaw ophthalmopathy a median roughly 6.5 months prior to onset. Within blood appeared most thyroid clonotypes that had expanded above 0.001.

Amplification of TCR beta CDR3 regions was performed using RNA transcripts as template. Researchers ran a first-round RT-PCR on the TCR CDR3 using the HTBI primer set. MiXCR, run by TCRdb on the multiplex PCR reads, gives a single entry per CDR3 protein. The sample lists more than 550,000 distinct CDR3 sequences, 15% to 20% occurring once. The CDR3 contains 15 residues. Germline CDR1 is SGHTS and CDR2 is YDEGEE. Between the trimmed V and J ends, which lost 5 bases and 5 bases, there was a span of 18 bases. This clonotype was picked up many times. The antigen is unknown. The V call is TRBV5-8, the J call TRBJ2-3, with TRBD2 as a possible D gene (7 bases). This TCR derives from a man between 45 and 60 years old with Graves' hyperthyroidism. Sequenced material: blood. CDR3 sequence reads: CASRARAGAGDTQYF. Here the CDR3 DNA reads TGTGCCAGCAGGGCCAGGGCGGGGGCGGGAGATACGCAGTATTTT.